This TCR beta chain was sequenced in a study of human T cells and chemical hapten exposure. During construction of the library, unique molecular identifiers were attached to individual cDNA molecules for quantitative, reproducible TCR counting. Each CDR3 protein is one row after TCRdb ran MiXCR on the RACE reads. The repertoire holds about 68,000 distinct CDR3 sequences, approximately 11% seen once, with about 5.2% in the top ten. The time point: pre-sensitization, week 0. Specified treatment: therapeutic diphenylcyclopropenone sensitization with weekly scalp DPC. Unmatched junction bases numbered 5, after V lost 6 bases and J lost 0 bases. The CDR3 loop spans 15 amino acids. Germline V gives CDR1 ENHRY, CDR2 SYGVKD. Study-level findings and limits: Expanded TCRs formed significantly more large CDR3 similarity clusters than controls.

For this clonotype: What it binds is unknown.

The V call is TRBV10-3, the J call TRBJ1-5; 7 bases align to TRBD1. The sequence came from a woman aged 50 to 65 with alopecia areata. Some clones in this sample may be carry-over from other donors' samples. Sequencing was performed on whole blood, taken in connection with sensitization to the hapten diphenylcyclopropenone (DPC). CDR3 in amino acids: CAISAGTDSNQPQHF. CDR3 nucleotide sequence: TGTGCCATCAGCGCTGGGACAGATAGCAATCAGCCCCAGCATTTT.